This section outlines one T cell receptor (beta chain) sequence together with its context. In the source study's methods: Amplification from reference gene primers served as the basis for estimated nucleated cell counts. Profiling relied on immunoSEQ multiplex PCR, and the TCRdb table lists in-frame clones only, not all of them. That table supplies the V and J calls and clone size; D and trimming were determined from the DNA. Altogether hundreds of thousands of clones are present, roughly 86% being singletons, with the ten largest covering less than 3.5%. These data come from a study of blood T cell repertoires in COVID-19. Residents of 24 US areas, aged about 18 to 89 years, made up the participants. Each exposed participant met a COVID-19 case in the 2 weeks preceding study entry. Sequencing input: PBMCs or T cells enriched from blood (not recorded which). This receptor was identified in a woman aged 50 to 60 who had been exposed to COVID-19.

The DNA of the CDR3 is TGTGCCAGCACCGCAGGGGGGCTAGCGGGGCTGGAGACCCAGTACTTC. Encoded protein: CASTAGGLAGLETQYF. This chain joins TRBV7-2 and TRBJ2-5, with 9 bases identical to TRBD2. Germline-derived CDR1 and CDR2 are SGHTA and FQGNSA. The V segment lost 7 bases and the J segment 5 bases; nucleotides outside the gene matches: 14. The CDR3 sequence is 16 residues long.